The 24 T cell receptor beta chains below were found in one sample sequenced in a study of T cell repertoires in cytomegalovirus infection. TCRdb used MiXCR to reprocess the reads, holding one entry per CDR3 protein. The sample records roughly 100,000 distinct CDR3 sequences, approximately 45% being singletons. Their antigen targets remain unknown. The specimen comprised CD8+ T cells from cultured PBMCs, sampled from culture after CMV antigen stimulation. These receptors were obtained from a human donor in good health (CMV status not recorded). Some clones in this sample may be carry-over from other donors' samples.

This sequence joins TRBV29-1 and TRBJ1-1; perhaps TRBD1 as D (5 bases). V was cut by 0 bases and J by 0 bases, with 23 bases left in between. This CDR3 spans 19 amino acids. Germline CDR1 and CDR2: SQVTM and ANQGSEA. DNA of the CDR3: TGCAGCGTTGAAGATCGCCTTCGGCAGGGAAACTCCATGAACACTGAAGCTTTCTTT. This sequence encodes CSVEDRLRQGNSMNTEAFF.

The J gene is TRBJ2-4, the V gene TRBV2, with TRBD1 as a possible D gene (5 bases). V was pared by 0 bases and J by 0 bases, with 12 bases between. The germline V gene has CDR1 SNHLY and CDR2 FYNNEI. The CDR3 sequence is 17 residues long. As DNA, the CDR3 is TGTGCCAGCAGTGAAGCGCTGGGCAGGGAAGCCAAAAACATTCAGTACTTC. It yields the protein CASSEALGREAKNIQYF. Full variable domain (missing parts from reference TRBV2 and TRBJ2-4): EPEVTQTPSHQVTQMGQEVILRCVPISNHLYFYWYRQILGQKVEFLVSFYNNEISEKSEIFDDQFSVERPDGSNFTLKIRSTKLEDSAMYFCASSEALGREAKNIQYFGAGTRLSVL.

This chain connects TRBV28 to TRBJ1-1, with D unresolved. In germline, CDR1 is MDHEN, CDR2 SYDVKM. The CDR3 consists of 13 residues. The V end was cut by 7 bases, the J end by 3 bases, with 12 bases between. The CDR3 spells CASIRTGYTEAFF. DNA for the CDR3: TGTGCCAGCATAAGGACCGGTTACACTGAAGCTTTCTTT.

This clonotype was seen only a few times. This chain connects TRBV5-4 to TRBJ1-1; D is possibly TRBD1 (6 bases). The CDR3 consists of 17 residues. The germline gives CDR1 SGHNT, CDR2 YYREEE (reference sequence). V dropped 0 bases and J dropped 1 base, with 16 bases sitting between them. CDR3 residues: CASSLAPRGEGNTEAFF. The CDR3 DNA sequence: TGTGCCAGCAGCTTGGCCCCCAGGGGCGAGGGGAACACTGAAGCTTTCTTT.

The chain joins TRBV30 to TRBJ1-4; the match to TRBD1 covers 11 bases. Looked up from germline, CDR1 is GTSNPN and CDR2 is SVGIG (reference sequence). V was pared by 5 bases and J by 6 bases, with 2 bases of the junction left unmatched. The CDR3 covers 13 residues. DNA of the CDR3: TGTGCCTGGCTGGACAGGGGGCATGAAAAACTGTTTTTT. This sequence encodes CAWLDRGHEKLFF.

V and J are TRBV19 and TRBJ1-1, with unresolved D. Germline loops: CDR1 LNHDA, CDR2 SQIVND (reference sequence). Trimming took 7 bases from V and 0 from J, leaving 6 bases between them. This CDR3 comprises 12 residues. CDR3 DNA: TGTGCCAGTAATAATGTGAACACTGAAGCTTTCTTT. It codes for CASNNVNTEAFF.

The chain has TRBV19 and TRBJ2-3; D gene unclear. The V end lost 7 bases, the J end lost 1 base, and 12 bases lay between the germline ends. The germline V gene has CDR1 LNHDA and CDR2 SQIVND (reference sequence). This CDR3 spans 14 amino acids. Here the CDR3 DNA reads TGTGCCAGTAACCCCATGGGCGGCACAGATACGCAGTATTTT. Amino acids: CASNPMGGTDTQYF.

This clonotype was seen at least ten times. The chain joins TRBV6-5 to TRBJ1-4; D not resolved. Germline CDR1 reads MNHEY; CDR2 reads SVGAGI. Trimming left V 2 bases short and J 5 bases short, with 0 bases between. This CDR3 spans 11 amino acids. The CDR3 bases are TGTGCCAGCAGTTACAATGAAAAACTGTTTTTT. Translation: CASSYNEKLFF.

This clonotype was counted between two and nine times. The rearrangement links TRBV6-6 to TRBJ2-1; 8 bases are a match to TRBD1. CDR3 length equals 13 residues. With V trimmed by 5 bases and J by 6 bases, 3 bases remained unmatched. In germline, CDR1 is MNHNY, CDR2 SVGAGI (reference sequence). CDR3 bases: TGTGCCAGCAGTGGCACAGGGGGCAATGAGCAGTTCTTC. Encoded protein: CASSGTGGNEQFF.

This clonotype was found a few times. The chain recombines TRBV2 with TRBJ2-1; TRBD1 aligns across 10 bases. The CDR3 is 17 residues long. V lost 2 bases and J lost 3; bases outside the gene matches: 7. Germline lookup yields CDR1 SNHLY and CDR2 FYNNEI. In DNA form, the CDR3 reads TGTGCCAGCAGTGAATTCCGGACAGGGGGAAACTACAATGAGCAGTTCTTC. It is translated as CASSEFRTGGNYNEQFF.

This clonotype was recorded a few times. The V call is TRBV7-8, the J call TRBJ2-1; TRBD2 aligns across 11 bases. Trimming cost V 5 bases and J 8 bases; bases outside gene matches: 8. The germline V gene has CDR1 SGHVS and CDR2 FQNEAQ. The CDR3 covers 15 residues. The CDR3 DNA reads as TGTGCCAGCAGCCTGACTAGCGGGGTTGTGGATGAGCAGTTCTTC. It yields the protein CASSLTSGVVDEQFF.

The chain links TRBV7-8 to TRBJ2-7; possibly TRBD1 for D (6 bases). The CDR3 has 12 amino acids. Germline V CDR1 and CDR2: SGHVS, FQNEAQ. The V and J ends lost 5 bases and 4 bases respectively, with 9 bases between them. As DNA, the CDR3 is TGTGCCAGCAGCCGGACAGATTACGAGCAGTACTTC. Translated: CASSRTDYEQYF. Looking up the rest from reference TRBV7-8 and TRBJ2-7 gives the full variable domain: GAGVSQSPRYKVAKRGQDVALRCDPISGHVSLFWYQQALGQGPEFLTYFQNEAQLDKSGLPSDRFFAERPEGSVSTLKIQRTQQEDSAVYLCASSRTDYEQYFGPGTRLTVT.

This clonotype was seen repeatedly, ten times or more. V and J are TRBV7-2 and TRBJ2-3; D is ambiguous. Germline assignment: CDR1 SGHTA and CDR2 FQGNSA. V shed 1 base and J shed 6 bases, with 11 bases lying between them. This CDR3 spans 14 amino acids. As DNA, the CDR3 is TGTGCCAGCAGCTTAGGTCTTCGGTTGGATACGCAGTATTTT. It specifies CASSLGLRLDTQYF.

The chain uses TRBV4-2 and TRBJ2-7, with TRBD2 matching 8 bases. CDR1 LGHNA and CDR2 YNFKEQ come from the germline V gene. The CDR3 is made up of 15 amino acids. Trimming removed 0 bases from V and 4 bases from J; junction bases left unmatched: 5. Here the CDR3 DNA reads TGTGCCAGCAGCCAAGAATCGGGGGGGCTGTACGAGCAGTACTTC. This translates into CASSQESGGLYEQYF.

The chain recombines TRBV7-4 with TRBJ2-2; tentative D call: TRBD2 (6 bases). CDR1 SGHVT and CDR2 SQSDAQ come from the germline V gene. CDR3 length equals 15 residues. V lost 1 base and J 0 bases, leaving 6 bases between the germline ends. CDR3 bases: TGTGCCAGCAGCTTAGAGCGGGCGAACACCGGGGAGCTGTTTTTT. Translation: CASSLERANTGELFF.

This clonotype was recorded a few times. The chain joins TRBV19 to TRBJ2-3; 9 nucleotides align to TRBD1. This CDR3 has 15 residues. The germline V gene has CDR1 LNHDA and CDR2 SQIVND (reference sequence). V dropped 6 bases and J dropped 4; count of bases not matched to a gene: 8. CDR3 amino acids: CASSLGTGFADTQYF. The CDR3 nucleotides are TGTGCCAGTAGCTTAGGGACAGGGTTTGCAGATACGCAGTATTTT.

The rearrangement links TRBV20-1 to TRBJ1-1, with TRBD1 as a possible D gene (5 bases). CDR1 DFQATT and CDR2 SNEGSKA come from the germline V gene (reference sequence). The V and J ends lost 1 base and 3 bases respectively, with 15 bases between them. The CDR3 runs to 15 residues. Written as DNA, the CDR3 is TGCAGTGCTAGAGTAACCAGGGTTGGTGACACTGAAGCTTTCTTT. Translating it yields CSARVTRVGDTEAFF.

This clonotype was seen just once. The chain links TRBV5-4 to TRBJ2-2; no clear D. Per the germline V gene, CDR1 is SGHNT and CDR2 is YYREEE (reference sequence). With 4 bases removed from V and 6 bases from J, the gap between germline ends came to 7 bases. This CDR3 contains 12 residues. The CDR3 region has the DNA TGTGCCAGCAGCCCCACACCCGGGGAGCTGTTTTTT. Its translation: CASSPTPGELFF. Supplemented by reference TRBV5-4 and TRBJ2-2, the full variable domain reads ETGVTQSPTHLIKTRGQQVTLRCSSQSGHNTVSWYQQALGQGPQFIFQYYREEENGRGNFPPRFSGLQFPNYSSELNVNALELDDSALYLCASSPTPGELFFGEGSRLTVL.

This chain links TRBV2 with TRBJ2-1; a possible D gene is TRBD1 (6 bases). The V and J ends lost 4 bases and 8 bases respectively, with 18 bases between them. The CDR3 is 15 amino acids. CDR1 is SNHLY and CDR2 is FYNNEI in the germline V gene. In DNA, the CDR3 is TGTGCCAGCAGTGCTACAGGGAACGGGCTAGATGAGCAGTTCTTC. This gives the protein CASSATGNGLDEQFF.

This chain links TRBV6-2 or TRBV6-3 with TRBJ2-2; 8 nucleotides match TRBD1. Trimming took 6 bases from V and 4 from J; bases not matched to a gene: 13. The CDR3 is made up of 17 amino acids. The germline V gene encodes CDR1 MNHEY and CDR2 SVGEGT. CDR3 amino acids: CASSTLSGTGLTGELFF. In DNA form, the CDR3 reads TGTGCCAGCAGCACCTTATCCGGGACAGGCCTCACCGGGGAGCTGTTTTTT.

The rearrangement joins TRBV28 to TRBJ2-7, with 7 bases aligning to TRBD2. Germline CDR1 MDHEN, CDR2 SYDVKM. The CDR3 spans 15 residues. The ends lost 3 bases at V and 0 bases at J; junction bases unmatched: 5. The CDR3 region has the DNA TGTGCCAGCAGTTTTCGGGGGACTAACTCCTACGAGCAGTACTTC. It specifies CASSFRGTNSYEQYF.

The chain uses TRBV7-2 and TRBJ1-5; the D is unclear. The CDR3 extends over 15 amino acids. The V end was cut by 1 base, the J end by 4 bases, with 11 bases between. Germline-derived CDR1 and CDR2 are SGHTA and FQGNSA. The CDR3 protein is CASSLVGMVNQPQHF. CDR3 DNA: TGTGCCAGCAGCTTAGTGGGGATGGTAAATCAGCCCCAGCATTTT.

The genes are TRBV12-3 or TRBV12-4 and TRBJ2-2; TRBD2 is a possible D gene (5 bases). The germline V and J ends were trimmed by 4 bases and 8 bases, with 11 bases remaining between them. The CDR3 contains 13 residues. Here the CDR3 reads CASSSDLGGELFF. The CDR3 nucleotides read TGTGCCAGCAGTTCGGACTTGGGGGGGGAGCTGTTTTTT.

This clonotype was counted many times. The chain links TRBV7-6 to TRBJ2-1; 9 bases fit TRBD1. CDR1 is SGHVS, CDR2 FNYEAQ, per germline. With V trimmed by 6 bases and J by 5 bases, 11 bases remained unmatched. The CDR3 runs 16 residues. CDR3 coding DNA: TGTGCCAGCAGTGCTGGGGACAGGGTAGTAGACAATGAGCAGTTCTTC. It translates to CASSAGDRVVDNEQFF.